This T cell receptor beta chain stems from a study of siplizumab effects on memory and regulatory T cells. Each sample contributed roughly 100,000 TCR templates to the assay. The table came from immunoSEQ multiplex PCR; TCRdb's copy has only in-frame clones and leaves some out. The sample has some 87,000 clones; 80% to 90% are singletons. General observations from the study: No assignable naive or memory phenotype existed for roughly 80-97% of proliferating CD4+ or CD8+ clones. Memory T cells appeared less diverse than naive cells, which seemed to contribute substantially to alloresponse. For siplizumab cultures, the suppressive function of their proliferating Tregs was not confirmed.

Germline V lookup: CDR1 MNHEY, CDR2 SVGAGI. The CDR3 is 15 residues long. The V gene lost 1 base and the J gene lost 2 bases, with 8 bases spanning the gap. In this sample, this clone turned up a few times. The target antigen is unknown. This sequence originates from a human donor in good health. V and J are TRBV6-5 and TRBJ2-2; no clear D. The sequencing input was CD4+ T cells sorted from blood. The CDR3 sequence: CASSYWAPNTGELFF. CDR3 nucleotides: TGTGCCAGCAGTTACTGGGCTCCCAACACCGGGGAGCTGTTTTTT.